Listed below are T cell receptor beta chains from one sample, sequenced in a study of blood T cell repertoires in COVID-19. The assay was immunoSEQ multiplex PCR, and TCRdb's table has in-frame clones only and misses some. This table has under 250,000 clones, approximately 83% appearing once. Source material: PBMCs or T cells enriched from blood (not recorded which). Source of these receptors: a woman in her forties who had been exposed to COVID-19. Each CDR3 is given with its conserved first and last residue. D genes are given only for firm matches. Clone size is shown for a subset of rows, as once, few, many or a class of expanded clone.

TRBD1	TRBJ1-5	once	TRBV19	CASSIADRGNQPQHF	TGTGCCAGTAGTATAGCGGACAGGGGGAATCAGCCCCAGCATTTT
TRBD1	TRBJ2-1	-	TRBV9	CASTDRVDNEQFF	TGTGCCAGCACGGACAGGGTGGACAATGAGCAGTTCTTC
-	TRBJ2-3	-	TRBV7-8	CASSLAPRDTQYF	TGTGCCAGCAGCTTAGCGCCGCGAGATACGCAGTATTTT
-	TRBJ1-1	many	TRBV16	CASSRRAGSNTEAFF	TGTGCCAGCAGCCGCCGGGCAGGGTCTAACACTGAAGCTTTCTTT
-	TRBJ2-7	-	TRBV7-3	CASSLNGGPGRQNYF	TGTGCCAGCAGCTTAAACGGGGGACCGGGACGGCAAAATTACTTC
TRBD1	TRBJ1-1	-	TRBV7-6	CASSTGQVNTEAFF	TGTGCCAGCAGCACAGGACAGGTGAACACTGAAGCTTTCTTT
-	TRBJ2-5	-	TRBV15	CATSEQGQETQYF	TGTGCCACCAGCGAACAGGGTCAAGAGACCCAGTACTTC
-	TRBJ2-5	-	TRBV11-2	CASSSRDTETQYF	TGTGCCAGCAGCTCCCGGGACACCGAGACCCAGTACTTC
TRBD1	TRBJ1-1	once	TRBV5-4	CASSSRQGYTEAFF	TGTGCCAGCAGCTCCCGACAGGGATACACTGAAGCTTTCTTT
-	TRBJ1-5	-	TRBV5-1	CASSPGPTAGNQPQHF	TGCGCCAGCAGCCCGGGTCCGACAGCAGGCAATCAGCCCCAGCATTTT
-	TRBJ1-4	-	TRBV28	CGSGGGGTNEKLFF	TGTGGTTCTGGTGGGGGGGGTACTAATGAAAAACTGTTTTTT
-	TRBJ1-5	-	TRBV12-3/TRBV12-4	CASTPRVYQPQHF	TGTGCCAGCACCCCCAGGGTCTATCAGCCCCAGCATTTT
TRBD1	TRBJ1-4	-	TRBV2	CASKPGQGTNEKLFF	TGTGCCAGCAAACCCGGACAGGGGACTAATGAAAAACTGTTTTTT
-	TRBJ1-6	-	TRBV11-2	CASSLDPDNSPLHF	TGTGCCAGCAGCTTAGATCCCGATAATTCACCCCTCCACTTT
-	TRBJ1-2	-	TRBV28	CASSRKGASGGIYGYTF	TGTGCCAGCAGTAGAAAAGGGGCCTCGGGGGGGATATATGGCTACACCTTC
-	TRBJ2-7	-	TRBV7-2	CASSYRRTGPASEQYF	TGTGCCAGCAGCTATAGGAGGACGGGTCCCGCATCGGAGCAGTACTTC
-	TRBJ1-1	-	TRBV3-1/TRBV3-2	CASSIDSGYTEAFF	TGTGCCAGCAGCATAGATTCAGGGTACACTGAAGCTTTCTTT
-	TRBJ2-3	once	TRBV6-1	CASSEDYLWTDTQYF	TGTGCCAGCAGTGAGGACTATCTCTGGACAGATACGCAGTATTTT
TRBD1	TRBJ1-2	-	TRBV19	CASSWDRGTGYTF	TGTGCCAGTAGTTGGGACAGGGGAACTGGCTACACCTTC
-	TRBJ1-1	-	TRBV5-5	CASSPRGGDTEAFF	TGTGCCAGCAGCCCGAGGGGAGGGGACACTGAAGCTTTCTTT
TRBD1	TRBJ1-5	-	TRBV11-2	CASSPPDRTGDSNQPQHF	TGTGCCAGCAGCCCACCAGACAGGACAGGAGATAGCAATCAGCCCCAGCATTTT
TRBD1	TRBJ1-4	-	TRBV19	CASRDRGYGEKLFF	TGTGCCAGTAGAGACAGGGGTTATGGTGAAAAACTGTTTTTT
-	TRBJ1-5	-	TRBV5-6	CASSLQGGQPQHF	TGTGCCAGCAGCCTACAAGGAGGGCAGCCCCAGCATTTT
-	TRBJ2-5	-	TRBV5-1	CASSLGGLQETQYF	TGCGCCAGCAGCTTGGGAGGGTTGCAAGAGACCCAGTACTTC
TRBD2	TRBJ2-2	-	TRBV4-2	CASSQPAGGAGTGELFF	TGTGCCAGCAGCCAGCCCGCGGGGGGGGCGGGAACCGGGGAGCTGTTTTTT
TRBD1	TRBJ1-1	-	TRBV28	CASGTGWGTEAFF	TGTGCCAGCGGGACAGGGTGGGGGACTGAAGCTTTCTTT
-	TRBJ2-1	-	TRBV7-9	CASSLLVANEQFF	TGTGCCAGCAGCTTATTAGTTGCAAATGAGCAGTTCTTC
-	TRBJ1-5	-	TRBV28	CASSPGWVGAVGNQPQHF	TGTGCCAGCAGTCCCGGGTGGGTTGGGGCGGTGGGCAATCAGCCCCAGCATTTT
-	TRBJ2-5	-	TRBV18	CASSPRTEETQYF	TGTGCCAGCTCACCACGTACAGAAGAGACCCAGTACTTC
-	TRBJ2-7	-	TRBV18	CASSPRAQGYEQYF	TGTGCCAGCTCACCACGGGCCCAGGGCTACGAGCAGTACTTC
TRBD2	TRBJ2-7	-	TRBV30	CAWSSGLAVDEQYF	TGTGCCTGGAGTTCGGGACTAGCGGTAGACGAGCAGTACTTC
TRBD1	TRBJ1-1	-	TRBV27	CASSWTGGTEAFF	TGTGCCAGCAGTTGGACAGGAGGGACTGAAGCTTTCTTT
TRBD1	TRBJ2-3	-	TRBV29-1	CSVATGGSGTDTQYF	TGCAGCGTTGCAACAGGGGGCTCAGGCACAGATACGCAGTATTTT
-	TRBJ1-1	-	TRBV7-2	CASSFRGSLNTEAFF	TGTGCCAGCAGCTTCCGGGGGTCCCTGAACACTGAAGCTTTCTTT
-	TRBJ1-5	-	TRBV10-3	CAISGGHSSNQPQHF	TGTGCCATCAGTGGGGGACACTCAAGCAATCAGCCCCAGCATTTT
TRBD2	TRBJ2-3	-	TRBV2	CASRSGTNTDTQYF	TGTGCCAGCAGATCCGGGACTAACACAGATACGCAGTATTTT
TRBD1	TRBJ2-7	-	TRBV4-1	CASSPRSFPLRDRENYEQYF	TGCGCCAGCAGTCCAAGATCCTTCCCCCTCCGGGACAGGGAGAACTACGAGCAGTACTTC
TRBD1	TRBJ1-1	-	TRBV5-1	CASSPGQGGTEAFF	TGCGCCAGCAGCCCTGGACAGGGGGGCACTGAAGCTTTCTTT
-	TRBJ1-5	-	TRBV7-9	CASSLGGVRGRFSNQPQHF	TGTGCCAGCAGCTTAGGGGGTGTTAGGGGAAGATTCAGCAATCAGCCCCAGCATTTT
TRBD2	TRBJ2-3	-	TRBV5-1	CASSLDLAGSTDTQYF	TGCGCCAGCAGCTTGGATCTAGCGGGGTCCACAGATACGCAGTATTTT
-	TRBJ2-1	-	TRBV6-1	CASSEGWGRGVNNEQFF	TGTGCCAGCAGTGAAGGGTGGGGCAGGGGGGTTAACAATGAGCAGTTCTTC
-	TRBJ2-1	-	TRBV14	CASSQGVTHWANNEQFF	TGTGCCAGCAGCCAAGGAGTCACACACTGGGCCAACAATGAGCAGTTCTTC
TRBD1	TRBJ1-3	once	TRBV14	CASSQIPGGGNTIYF	TGTGCCAGCAGCCAAATCCCAGGGGGGGGAAACACCATATATTTT
TRBD1	TRBJ2-2	-	TRBV18	CASSRGQSGTGELFF	TGTGCCAGCTCACGGGGACAGTCTGGCACCGGGGAGCTGTTTTTT
TRBD2	TRBJ2-3	-	TRBV7-2	CASTRTSGTRDTQYF	TGTGCCAGCACCCGGACTAGCGGGACACGGGATACGCAGTATTTT
-	TRBJ2-5	-	TRBV28	CASSRETQYF	TGTGCCAGCAGTCGGGAGACCCAGTACTTC
TRBD1	TRBJ1-5	few	TRBV3-1/TRBV3-2	CASSPRQGGGQPQHF	TGTGCCAGCAGCCCCCGTCAGGGGGGCGGGCAGCCCCAGCATTTT
TRBD2	TRBJ2-5	-	TRBV7-3	CASSFTSGGQETQYF	TGTGCCAGCAGCTTCACTAGCGGGGGACAAGAGACCCAGTACTTC
-	TRBJ1-1	-	TRBV6-5	CASSYSRELNTEAFF	TGTGCCAGCAGTTACTCGCGGGAATTGAACACTGAAGCTTTCTTT
TRBD2	TRBJ2-3	-	TRBV6-4	CASIKRGVVDTQYF	TGTGCCAGCATAAAGCGGGGGGTTGTAGATACGCAGTATTTT
-	TRBJ2-2	-	TRBV21-1	CAIMASRGKPPNTGELFF	TGTGCCATCATGGCATCTAGGGGAAAGCCCCCGAACACCGGGGAGCTGTTTTTT
-	TRBJ2-3	-	TRBV18	CASSPLRRGGAGVSRTDTQYF	TGTGCCAGCTCACCACTCCGCCGAGGGGGGGCCGGGGTTTCTCGCACAGATACGCAGTATTTT
TRBD1	TRBJ1-5	few	TRBV30	CAWSRTGTEDQPQHF	TGTGCCTGGAGCCGGACCGGGACAGAAGATCAGCCCCAGCATTTT
-	TRBJ1-2	once	TRBV5-5	CASSLVAALSSNYGYTF	TGTGCCAGCAGCTTGGTTGCGGCCCTCTCTTCTAACTATGGCTACACCTTC
TRBD1	TRBJ2-5	-	TRBV7-2	CASGYATGAKKETQYF	TGTGCCAGCGGATATGCTACAGGGGCGAAGAAAGAGACCCAGTACTTC
TRBD2	TRBJ2-1	-	TRBV9	CASSAGLAGVYNEQFF	TGTGCCAGCAGCGCGGGACTAGCAGGCGTCTACAATGAGCAGTTCTTC
TRBD1	TRBJ1-2	few	TRBV18	CASSPSTGGYGYTF	TGTGCCAGCTCACCATCCACAGGGGGATATGGCTACACCTTC